This T cell receptor (beta chain) appears in the sequencing data of a study of blood T cell repertoires in COVID-19. Sequenced by immunoSEQ multiplex PCR; TCRdb stores in-frame clones only, minus some. The data contain tens of thousands of clones, 87% of them singletons. CDR3 length equals 14 residues. Looked up from germline, CDR1 is LNHDA and CDR2 is SQIVND (reference sequence). Trimming left V 2 bases short and J 0 bases short, with 7 bases between. The specimen was peripheral blood. The chain combines TRBV19 with TRBJ1-2, with D maybe TRBD1 (6 bases). The TCR originated in an elderly woman with acute or convalescent COVID-19. The CDR3 nucleotides are TGTGCCAGTAGTATACAGGGGCCTAACTATGGCTACACCTTC. It yields the protein CASSIQGPNYGYTF.